One T cell receptor (beta chain) is described in this entry. This sample was taken from a study of response to subunit inactivated influenza vaccine. TCRdb processed the RT-PCR reads anew with MiXCR; each CDR3 protein has one entry. This table has some 800,000 distinct CDR3 sequences, around 20% appearing once. Trimming took 4 bases from V and 7 from J, leaving 11 bases between them. The CDR3 sequence is 12 residues long. Per the germline V gene, CDR1 is SGHRS and CDR2 is YFSETQ. The V and J genes are TRBV5-1 and TRBJ1-2, with unresolved D. The sequence derives from a man in his forties or fifties who received an inactivated influenza vaccine. The sample here was PBMCs from blood, taken around 5 days after vaccination. The CDR3 reads CASSGVRLGYTF. CDR3 sequence (DNA): TGCGCCAGCAGCGGAGTACGGCTTGGCTACACCTTC.